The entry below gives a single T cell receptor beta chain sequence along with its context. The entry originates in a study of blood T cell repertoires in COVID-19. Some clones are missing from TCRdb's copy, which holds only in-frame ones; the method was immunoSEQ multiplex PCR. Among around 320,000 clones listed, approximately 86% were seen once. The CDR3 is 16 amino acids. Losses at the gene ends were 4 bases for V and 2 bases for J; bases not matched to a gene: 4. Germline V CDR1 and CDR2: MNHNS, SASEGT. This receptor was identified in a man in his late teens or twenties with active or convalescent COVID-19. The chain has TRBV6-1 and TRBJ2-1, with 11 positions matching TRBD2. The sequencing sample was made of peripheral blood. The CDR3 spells CASSGGTSGTYNEQFF. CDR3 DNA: TGTGCCAGCAGTGGGGGGACTAGCGGAACCTACAATGAGCAGTTCTTC.